This T cell receptor beta chain was identified during a study of blood T cells in healthy people across ages. The CDR3 extends over 15 amino acids. Trimming stripped 4 bases from V and 0 bases from J, with 13 bases between. Germline V gene data show CDR1 as SGHKS and CDR2 as YYEKEE (reference sequence). Alongside a J-beta primer mix, a sample-barcoded 5' primer served in a second PCR lasting roughly 7 to 11 cycles. Each CDR3 protein is one row after TCRdb ran MiXCR on the 5' RACE reads. The data contain 1.5 million to 2 million distinct CDR3 sequences, 40% to 55% of them singletons. This clonotype showed up just a few times.

The material sequenced was blood. This chain links TRBV5-5 with TRBJ1-2; D is possibly TRBD1 (6 bases). The TCR comes from a woman between 40 and 50 years old in good health. This chain's CDR3 is CASSRGQIANYGYTF. As DNA, the CDR3 is TGTGCCAGCAGCCGCGGACAGATAGCTAACTATGGCTACACCTTC.